The sequence of this T cell receptor (beta chain) was determined in a study of T cell repertoires in cytomegalovirus infection. Across the study: In the study, CMV epitopes included recently identified HLA-C-restricted and well-studied HLA-B-restricted ones. It was the public TCR beta signatures that indicated both CMV infection and matching HLA type. Study-level results: CMV-specific HLA-C-restricted TCR beta clonotypes dominated the ex vivo response.

Germline values: CDR1 MNHEY, CDR2 SMNVEV (reference sequence). Trimming took off 8 bases at V and 6 bases at J, with 16 bases between the two ends. The CDR3 runs 13 residues. TCRdb re-called the reads through MiXCR, storing one row per CDR3 protein. Here the sample spans tens of thousands of distinct CDR3 sequences, 15% to 25% being singletons. This clonotype appeared many times. Its antigen remains unknown. The sequencing here drew on CD8+ T cells from cultured PBMCs, taken from culture after CMV antigen stimulation. This chain connects TRBV27 to TRBJ1-2; D perhaps matches TRBD1 (5 bases). The receptor comes from a human donor in good health (CMV status not recorded). Some clones in this sample may be carry-over from other donors' samples. The CDR3 region has the DNA TGTGCCAGCTACGGGGTCTTAGGGGATGGCTACACCTTC. Amino acid sequence: CASYGVLGDGYTF.